The T cell receptor (beta chain) described here comes from a study of blood T cell repertoires in COVID-19. Method: immunoSEQ multiplex PCR; TCRdb's copy keeps in-frame clones and lacks some. Of around 60,000 clones in the sample, around 81% were seen once. The CDR3 covers 14 residues. Per the germline V gene, CDR1 is SGHTA and CDR2 is FQGNSA. Trimming cost V 3 bases and J 2 bases; bases outside gene matches: 1. The V gene is TRBV7-2, the J gene TRBJ1-2; TRBD1 agrees at 9 bases. The sequencing sample was made of peripheral blood. This receptor was taken from a woman of 80 years or more with acute or convalescent COVID-19. As DNA, the CDR3 is TGTGCCAGCAGCTTCGGGACAGGGAACTATGGCTACACCTTC. This sequence encodes CASSFGTGNYGYTF.